The present T cell receptor beta chain was sequenced within a study of shared clonotypes between healthy human individuals. Overall study: Donor composition was a couple of women and three men, aged 18 to 49.

The study ran the assay at deep level. Assay used: immunoSEQ multiplex PCR; TCRdb lists only in-frame clones, some missing. Of about 2.4 million clones in the sample, approximately 94% are singletons; the top ten hold roughly 0.15%. Germline CDR1 and CDR2: SGDLS and YYNGEE. V shed 0 bases and J shed 5 bases, with 5 bases lying between them. CDR3 size: 12 residues. The sequencing sample was made of naive CD4+ T cells sorted from blood. Described subset: CD45RA+ positively selected. The receptor comes from a man in his late teens or twenties in good health. This chain uses TRBV9 with TRBJ1-2; D unclear. The CDR3 DNA is TGTGCCAGCAGCGTAGGGAAGTATGGCTACACCTTC. Residues: CASSVGKYGYTF.